Following are 22 T cell receptor beta chains from one sample sequenced in a study of CD8 T cells in Susac syndrome. RNA, at about 0.5 to 1 ug, was reverse transcribed with random hexamers. MiXCR, run by TCRdb on the immunoSEQ multiplex PCR reads, gives a single entry per CDR3 protein. The sample lists more than 150,000 distinct CDR3 sequences, 90% to 95% occurring once. The sequencing input was CD4+ T cells from PBMCs. The receptors come from a human donor in good health.

The chain combines TRBV20-1 with TRBJ1-5, with unresolved D. In germline, CDR1 is DFQATT, CDR2 SNEGSKA (reference sequence). Trimming stripped 4 bases from V and 0 bases from J, with 7 bases between. CDR3 length: 13 amino acids. This CDR3 reads CSATTDSNQPQHF. In DNA, the CDR3 is TGCAGTGCTACGACGGATAGCAATCAGCCCCAGCATTTT.

This rearrangement joins TRBV20-1 to TRBJ2-1, with TRBD2 matching over 9 bases. The CDR3 runs to 12 residues. Germline CDR1 and CDR2: DFQATT and SNEGSKA (reference sequence). The V gene end was trimmed by 6 bases and the J gene end by 8 bases; junction bases not matched to a gene: 5. CDR3 in amino acids: CSAQRGADEQFF. The CDR3 bases are TGCAGTGCCCAGCGGGGGGCCGATGAGCAGTTCTTC.

The chain couples TRBV18 to TRBJ2-5; D unresolved. Germline CDR1 reads KGHSH; CDR2 reads LQKENI. This CDR3 is built from 17 residues. Trimming pared 0 bases from V and 2 bases from J, leaving 16 bases between. CDR3 loop: CASSPPIGSFGQETQYF. The DNA of the CDR3 is TGTGCCAGCTCACCACCGATTGGCAGTTTTGGTCAAGAGACCCAGTACTTC.

V and J are TRBV19 and TRBJ1-5; 8 nucleotides align to TRBD1. Germline CDR1 and CDR2: LNHDA and SQIVND (reference sequence). Unmatched junction bases numbered 4, after V lost 9 bases and J lost 3 bases. This CDR3 region has 13 residues. CDR3 region: CASRGLDNQPQHF. The DNA of the CDR3 is TGTGCCAGCAGGGGGCTGGACAATCAGCCCCAGCATTTT.

This clonotype was seen once. The V and J genes are TRBV9 and TRBJ2-1, with 7 nucleotides matching TRBD2. Germline V gene data show CDR1 as SGDLS and CDR2 as YYNGEE. The J segment lost 13 bases and the V segment lost 0 bases, leaving 7 bases of the junction unmatched. This CDR3 region has 13 residues. The CDR3 reads CASSVVPGGFQFF. CDR3 nucleotides: TGTGCCAGCAGCGTAGTTCCGGGGGGATTTCAGTTCTTC. The full variable domain, its missing parts supplied by reference TRBV9 and TRBJ2-1, is DSGVTQTPKHLITATGQRVTLRCSPRSGDLSVYWYQQSLDQGLQFLIQYYNGEERAKGNILERFSAQQFPDLHSELNLSSLELGDSALYFCASSVVPGGFQFFGPGTRLTVL.

The J gene is TRBJ2-7, the V gene TRBV7-9; D gene ambiguous. V was clipped by 0 bases and J by 5 bases, with 5 bases between them. CDR3 length equals 12 residues. Looked up from germline, CDR1 is SEHNR and CDR2 is FQNEAQ (reference sequence). CDR3 amino acids: CASSLANNEQYF. In nucleotides, the CDR3 is TGTGCCAGCAGCTTAGCCAACAACGAGCAGTACTTC.

This chain links TRBV15 with TRBJ1-5; D is possibly TRBD1 (5 bases). CDR3 length equals 13 residues. Germline CDR1 and CDR2: LNHNV and YYDKDF (reference sequence). V was pared by 3 bases and J by 5 bases, with 8 bases between. The CDR3 nucleotides read TGTGCCACCAGCAGCGAGGGGCATCAGCCCCAGCATTTT. As protein: CATSSEGHQPQHF.

This clonotype was counted once. The chain carries TRBV20-1 and TRBJ1-2; 10 bases agree with TRBD1. After removal of 4 bases from V and 6 bases from J, the junction contained 8 bases not matched to a gene. The CDR3 covers 14 residues. Per germline, CDR1 DFQATT and CDR2 SNEGSKA (reference sequence). Written as DNA, the CDR3 is TGCAGTGCTATTCCGACAGGGGGCGCAGATGGCTACACCTTC. Encoded protein: CSAIPTGGADGYTF.

The chain joins TRBV3-1 to TRBJ1-1; D gene unclear. This CDR3 spans 14 amino acids. Germline lookup yields CDR1 LGHDT and CDR2 YNNKEL (reference sequence). The V end lost 1 base, the J end lost 1 base, and 7 bases lay between the germline ends. CDR3 in amino acids: CASSQGSENTEAFF. The CDR3 DNA is TGTGCCAGCAGCCAAGGTTCCGAGAACACTGAAGCTTTCTTT.

V is TRBV5-4 and J is TRBJ1-1; possible D gene TRBD1, 6 bases. The germline V gene has CDR1 SGHNT and CDR2 YYREEE (reference sequence). V was pared by 3 bases and J by 3 bases, with 15 bases between. The CDR3 consists of 15 residues. DNA for the CDR3: TGTGCCAGCAGCTCGCCGTTCGGGGGGCACACTGAAGCTTTCTTT. Its translation: CASSSPFGGHTEAFF.

In this sample, this clonotype turned up once. The rearrangement joins TRBV27 to TRBJ2-3; perhaps TRBD2 as D (6 bases). Trimming removed 2 bases from V and 7 bases from J, with 10 bases in between. Germline V CDR1 and CDR2: MNHEY, SMNVEV (reference sequence). CDR3 size: 13 residues. Here the CDR3 DNA reads TGTGCCAGCAGTTTACGGAGGGTGAATACGCAGTATTTT. Translation: CASSLRRVNTQYF.

The rearrangement joins TRBV27 to TRBJ1-2; D is possibly TRBD1 (5 bases). CDR1 is MNHEY and CDR2 is SMNVEV in the germline V gene (reference sequence). The CDR3 has 15 amino acids. With 0 bases removed from V and 4 bases from J, the gap between germline ends came to 12 bases. The CDR3 DNA is TGTGCCAGCAGTTTATCGGCCAGGGAAGGCTATGGCTACACCTTC. It codes for CASSLSAREGYGYTF.

The V and J genes are TRBV5-1 and TRBJ2-3; D is uncertain. The CDR3 length is 12 residues. Germline CDR1 SGHRS, CDR2 YFSETQ. V lost 4 bases and J lost 2, with 5 bases in between. DNA of the CDR3: TGCGCCAGCAGCGCCCCCACAGATACGCAGTATTTT. Translated, it gives CASSAPTDTQYF.

The genes are TRBV25-1 and TRBJ1-4, with TRBD1 matching over 9 bases. Trimming at V came to 4 bases and at J to 6 bases, leaving 6 bases not matched to a gene. The CDR3 length is 15 residues. Per germline, CDR1 MGHDK and CDR2 SYGVNS. DNA for the CDR3: TGTGCCAGCAGTGGAATCCGGGACAGGGATGAAAAACTGTTTTTT. It encodes CASSGIRDRDEKLFF.

The genes are TRBV25-1 and TRBJ1-6, with a possible D match to TRBD1 (5 bases). Germline V CDR1 and CDR2: MGHDK, SYGVNS. The V end lost 1 base, the J end lost 7 bases, and 11 bases lay between the germline ends. The CDR3 extends over 15 amino acids. CDR3 amino acids: CASSEFSGENSPLHF. CDR3 sequence (DNA): TGTGCCAGCAGTGAATTCTCGGGGGAAAATTCACCCCTCCACTTT. The full variable domain, rest sourced from reference TRBV25-1 and TRBJ1-6, is EADIYQTPRYLVIGTGKKITLECSQTMGHDKMYWYQQDPGMELHLIHYSYGVNSTEKGDLSSESTVSRIRTEHFPLTLESARPSHTSQYLCASSEFSGENSPLHFGNGTRLTVT.

The chain links TRBV5-1 to TRBJ2-6, with a possible D match to TRBD2 (5 bases). V was shortened by 0 bases and J by 0 bases, with 7 bases between the two germline ends. CDR3 length equals 16 residues. The germline V gene has CDR1 SGHRS and CDR2 YFSETQ. This CDR3 is CASSLGGISGANVLTF. The CDR3 DNA reads TGCGCCAGCAGCTTGGGAGGGATCTCTGGGGCCAACGTCCTGACTTTC.

The chain has TRBV2 and TRBJ2-7; tentatively, D is TRBD1 or TRBD2 (5 bases each). The CDR3 is 16 amino acids. CDR1 is SNHLY, CDR2 FYNNEI, per germline. V lost 6 bases and J 3 bases, leaving 21 bases between the germline ends. Written as DNA, the CDR3 is TGTGCCAGCAGGGATGCTGGGTTCCGGGACGACTACGAGCAGTACTTC. This encodes CASRDAGFRDDYEQYF.

The genes are TRBV7-2 and TRBJ2-3; D may be TRBD1 (6 bases). Deletions cut 3 bases from V and 1 base from J, with 14 bases between. CDR1 is SGHTA and CDR2 is FQGNSA in the germline V gene. This CDR3 has 16 residues. CDR3 coding DNA: TGTGCCAGCAGCTTCAAATCGGCAGGGGGCACAGATACGCAGTATTTT. Amino acids: CASSFKSAGGTDTQYF.

The V call is TRBV18, the J call TRBJ2-1; D possibly matches TRBD1 or TRBD2 (5 bases each). V lost 3 bases, J lost 9 bases, and 15 bases lay in between. Germline-derived CDR1 and CDR2 are KGHSH and LQKENI. The CDR3 length is 14 residues. CDR3 sequence reads: CASSPRDHAGEQFF. The CDR3 DNA reads TGTGCCAGCTCACCTCGGGACCATGCGGGTGAGCAGTTCTTC.

The V call is TRBV7-8, the J call TRBJ1-4; weak D call: TRBD1 (6 bases). The V end lost 4 bases, the J end lost 4 bases, and 13 bases lay between the germline ends. Looked up from germline, CDR1 is SGHVS and CDR2 is FQNEAQ. The CDR3 consists of 15 residues. This CDR3 is CASSSGQSYNEKLFF. CDR3 in DNA: TGTGCCAGCAGCTCTGGACAGAGCTATAATGAAAAACTGTTTTTT.

This clonotype appeared a single time. J is TRBJ2-3 and V is TRBV13; unclear D gene. Germline lookup yields CDR1 PRHDT and CDR2 FYEKMQ (reference sequence). The CDR3 runs to 13 residues. The V gene lost 7 bases and the J gene lost 0 bases, with 8 bases spanning the gap. Written as DNA, the CDR3 is TGTGCCAGCACCCCCGGGAGCACAGATACGCAGTATTTT. Its translation: CASTPGSTDTQYF.

The chain uses TRBV5-6 and TRBJ2-5, with D possibly being TRBD1 (6 bases). V shed 5 bases and J shed 0 bases, with 11 bases lying between them. Germline V lookup: CDR1 SGHDT, CDR2 YYEEEE. The CDR3 contains 14 residues. As DNA, the CDR3 is TGTGCCAGCAGTTTAAGGGGGTACCAAGAGACCCAGTACTTC. Its protein is CASSLRGYQETQYF.